Below, 4 T cell receptor beta chains from the same sample are listed, as sequenced in a study of cytomegalovirus exposure and HLA in healthy donors (dated 2017 in TCRdb). Library method: the immunoSEQ multiplex PCR assay. For the multiplex PCR, a mixture combining 60 forward primers for TCR Vbeta segments and 13 reverse primers for TCR Jbeta segments was used. TCRdb stores this immuneACCESS table with in-frame sequences only. Part of the clones is absent; in the studies checked, under half of the shortfall reflects unresolved V genes, and no reason is known for the rest. The table for this sample lists 200,000 to 250,000 clones; about 84% of them were counted only once. Together, the top ten hold roughly 1.3% of the sample. The source material was PBMCs. The source is a human donor in good health.

This clone was observed a single time. V is TRBV14 and J is TRBJ2-5, with 9 bases lining up with TRBD2. Germline lookup yields CDR1 SGHDN and CDR2 FVKESK. The J segment lost 11 bases and the V segment lost 6 bases, leaving 13 bases of the junction unmatched. There are 14 residues in the CDR3. For the CDR3, the DNA is TGTGCCAGCAGAGAATTCGGGACTAGCCCCCGTCAGTACTTC. Amino acid sequence: CASREFGTSPRQYF.

The chain has TRBV4-3 and TRBJ2-7; 11 nucleotides agree with TRBD1. Germline CDR1 reads LGHNA; CDR2 reads YSLEER. V was clipped by 4 bases and J by 4 bases; unmatched bases: 6. CDR3 length: 15 residues. This CDR3 is CASSPGTGGGYEQYF. DNA for the CDR3: TGCGCCAGCAGCCCCGGGACAGGGGGGGGGTACGAGCAGTACTTC.

The genes are TRBV5-5 and TRBJ2-1, with no clear D. Trimming pared 0 bases from V and 8 bases from J, leaving 3 bases between. Germline V gene sequence: CDR1 SGHKS, CDR2 YYEKEE (reference sequence). The CDR3 extends over 11 amino acids. CDR3 sequence: CASSLAYEQFF. Here the CDR3 DNA reads TGTGCCAGCAGCTTGGCGTATGAGCAGTTCTTC.

V gene TRBV18 combines with J gene TRBJ2-7; 7 positions agree with TRBD2. With V trimmed by 5 bases and J by 0 bases, 16 bases remained unmatched. CDR1 KGHSH and CDR2 LQKENI come from the germline V gene. The CDR3 loop spans 18 amino acids. DNA of the CDR3: TGTGCCAGCTCAGCAATCCACGCCGGGCTAGCGGCCTCCTACGAGCAGTACTTC. Its protein is CASSAIHAGLAASYEQYF.